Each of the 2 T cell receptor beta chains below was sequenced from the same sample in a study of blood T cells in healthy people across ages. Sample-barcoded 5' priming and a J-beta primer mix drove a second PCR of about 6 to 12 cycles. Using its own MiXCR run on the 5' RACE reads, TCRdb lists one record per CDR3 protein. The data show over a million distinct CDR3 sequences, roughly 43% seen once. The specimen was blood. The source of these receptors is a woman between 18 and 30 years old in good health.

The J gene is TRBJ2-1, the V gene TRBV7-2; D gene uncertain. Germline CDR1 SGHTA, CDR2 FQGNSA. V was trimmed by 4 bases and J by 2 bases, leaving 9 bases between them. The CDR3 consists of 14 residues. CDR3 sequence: CASSSQTPYNEQFF. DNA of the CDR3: TGTGCCAGCAGCTCCCAGACACCCTACAATGAGCAGTTCTTC.

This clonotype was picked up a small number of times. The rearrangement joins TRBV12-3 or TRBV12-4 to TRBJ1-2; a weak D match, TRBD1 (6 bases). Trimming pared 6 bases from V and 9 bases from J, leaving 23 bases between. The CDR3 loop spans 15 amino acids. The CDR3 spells CASSPQTGNEGRYTF. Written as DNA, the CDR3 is TGTGCCAGCAGCCCCCAAACAGGGAACGAGGGTCGCTACACCTTC.